This T cell receptor beta chain was documented in a study of T cells after yellow fever vaccination. The study's findings and limits: Within FACS-sorted repertoires, abundant clonotypes contaminating from the bulk population could be present.

Notes on this clonotype: Its cognate antigen is unknown.

Generation of TCR cDNA used 5'RACE template switching (which added a universal primer site and UMIs). TCRdb independently ran MiXCR on the 5' RACE reads; one entry per CDR3 protein. The sample has about 350,000 distinct CDR3 sequences; about 7.8% are singletons. The V gene's germline CDR1 is DFQATT and CDR2 SNEGSKA (reference sequence). Trimming removed 5 bases at V and 7 bases at J, with 14 bases between. This CDR3 comprises 12 residues. This material consisted of PBMCs, taken more than 35 days after the first yellow fever vaccination. This sequence originates from a man younger than 35 who received the YFV17D yellow fever vaccine. The chain carries TRBV20-1 and TRBJ1-2; D is uncertain. The CDR3 coding sequence is TGCAGTGCTCAATCCGGCACCCTTGGCTACACCTTC. Residues: CSAQSGTLGYTF.